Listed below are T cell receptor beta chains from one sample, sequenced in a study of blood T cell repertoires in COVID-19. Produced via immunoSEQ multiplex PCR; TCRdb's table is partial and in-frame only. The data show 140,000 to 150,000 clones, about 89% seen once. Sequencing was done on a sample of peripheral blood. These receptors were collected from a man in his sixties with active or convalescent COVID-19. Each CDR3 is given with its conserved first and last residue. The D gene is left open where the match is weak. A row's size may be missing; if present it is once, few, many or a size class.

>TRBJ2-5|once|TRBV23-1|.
CASRHKQGPFALLVPREDQYF
TGCGCCAGCAGACACAAACAGGGTCCGTTCGCCCTTTTAGTCCCCAGAGAAGACCAGTACTTC
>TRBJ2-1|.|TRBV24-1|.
CATSQGLSPYNEQFF
TGTGCCACCAGTCAGGGTCTATCCCCCTACAATGAGCAGTTCTTC
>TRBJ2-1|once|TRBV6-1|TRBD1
CASSDGQGADEQFF
TGTGCCAGCAGTGATGGACAGGGGGCTGATGAGCAGTTCTTC
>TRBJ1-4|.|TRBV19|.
CASRADLEKLFF
TGTGCCAGTAGGGCGGATCTTGAAAAACTGTTTTTT
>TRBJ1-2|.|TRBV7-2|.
CASRSAVSYGYTF
TGTGCCAGCAGGAGCGCGGTGAGCTATGGCTACACCTTC
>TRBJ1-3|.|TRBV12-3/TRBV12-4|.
CASSSQAGNTIYF
TGTGCCAGCAGTTCTCAGGCCGGAAACACCATATATTTT
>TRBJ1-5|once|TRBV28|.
CASRPQVLGNQPQHF
TGTGCCAGCAGACCACAAGTATTGGGCAATCAGCCCCAGCATTTT
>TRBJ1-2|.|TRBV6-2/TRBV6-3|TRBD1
CASSSGQQIYGYTF
TGTGCCAGCAGCTCGGGACAGCAGATCTATGGCTACACCTTC
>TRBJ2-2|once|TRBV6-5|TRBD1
CASNRGVGELFF
TGTGCCAGCAACAGGGGCGTCGGGGAGCTGTTTTTT
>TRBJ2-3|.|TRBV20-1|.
CSAGGLSTDTQYF
TGCAGTGCTGGTGGTCTTAGCACAGATACGCAGTATTTT
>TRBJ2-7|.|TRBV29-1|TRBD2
CSATTSGGAAQYF
TGCAGCGCAACGACTAGCGGGGGGGCGGCGCAGTACTTC
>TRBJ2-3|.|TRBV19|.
CASSIVGAKDTQYF
TGTGCCAGTAGTATTGTGGGGGCTAAAGATACGCAGTATTTT
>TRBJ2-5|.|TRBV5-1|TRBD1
CASSRTGGGETQYF
TGCGCCAGCAGCCGGACAGGGGGAGGGGAGACCCAGTACTTC
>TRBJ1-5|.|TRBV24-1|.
CATSDSLQDSNQPQHF
TGTGCCACCAGTGATTCCCTACAGGATAGCAATCAGCCCCAGCATTTT
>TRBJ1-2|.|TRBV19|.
CASSMRRMYGYTF
TGTGCCAGTAGTATGAGGCGGATGTATGGCTACACCTTC
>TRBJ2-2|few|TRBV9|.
CASSLTGGWNTGELFF
TGTGCCAGCAGCTTAACGGGGGGCTGGAACACCGGGGAGCTGTTTTTT
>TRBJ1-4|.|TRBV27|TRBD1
CASSSGTGWSNEKLFF
TGTGCCAGCAGTTCCGGGACAGGGTGGTCTAATGAAAAACTGTTTTTT
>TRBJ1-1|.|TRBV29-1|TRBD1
CSAGQGVVTEAFF
TGCAGCGCCGGACAGGGGGTGGTGACTGAAGCTTTCTTT
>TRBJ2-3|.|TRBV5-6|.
CASSLAGGGDPDTQYF
TGTGCCAGCAGCTTGGCTGGGGGAGGAGACCCAGATACGCAGTATTTT
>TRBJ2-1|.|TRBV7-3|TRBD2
CASSLHASGNEQFF
TGTGCCAGCAGCTTACACGCTAGCGGCAATGAGCAGTTCTTC
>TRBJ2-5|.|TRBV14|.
CASSPGTWAGETQYF
TGTGCCAGCAGCCCCGGGACTTGGGCAGGGGAGACCCAGTACTTC
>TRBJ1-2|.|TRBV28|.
CASSRSGRRYGYTF
TGTGCCAGCAGCCGCTCGGGTCGACGCTATGGCTACACCTTC
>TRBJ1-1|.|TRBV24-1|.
CATSAGRYTEAFF
TGTGCCACCAGTGCGGGAAGATACACTGAAGCTTTCTTT